The 21 T cell receptor beta chains reported below all come from one sample, sequenced in a study of T-cell reconstitution after alpha-beta-depleted transplantation in children (dated by TCRdb to about 2016). Preparation of the library involved PCR. TCRdb shows the sequencer as Illumina HiSeq 2500. Molecular barcoding was employed in the preparation of TCR libraries, with unique molecular identifiers being used to normalize TCRbeta repertoire quantification. TCRdb applied fastp at Q25 and MiXCR to the public reads, then kept only in-frame beta chains. Identical CDR3 protein sequences are pooled into one entry, listed with their most common genes and DNA. For this sample there are about 870,000 distinct CDR3 sequences; about 16% appear just once. 5% of the sample is taken by the ten largest. This specimen's treatment or condition label, interpreted: allogeneic hematopoietic cell transplantation with graft depleted of TCRalphabeta T cells and CD19 B cells.

The starting material was PBMCs, mostly from graft donor cells, obtained 360 days after TCRalphabeta/CD19-depleted stem cell transplant. Source of these receptors: a male patient under 18 who had a stem cell transplant for acute lymphoblastic leukemia, so the T cells may come from the graft donor.

This chain joins TRBV29-1 and TRBJ1-2; D gene uncertain. Germline V CDR1 and CDR2: SQVTM, ANQGSEA. The CDR3 covers 11 residues. The germline V and J ends were trimmed by 7 bases and 1 base, with 7 bases remaining between them. The CDR3 spells CSGYYNYGYTF. CDR3 sequence (DNA): TGCAGCGGTTATTATAACTATGGCTACACCTTC.

Ten or more counts support this clonotype. The gene calls are TRBV4-1 and TRBJ2-1, with TRBD2 matching 8 bases. The V gene end was trimmed by 1 base and the J gene end by 8 bases; junction bases not matched to a gene: 7. The CDR3 length is 15 residues. CDR1 is MGHRA and CDR2 is YSYEKL in the germline V gene. CDR3: CASSQGAGVWDEQFF. DNA of the CDR3: TGCGCCAGCAGCCAAGGAGCGGGAGTTTGGGATGAGCAGTTCTTC.

This clonotype occurred many times. The genes are TRBV29-1 and TRBJ2-3, with 12 positions matching TRBD2. Germline V CDR1 and CDR2: SQVTM, ANQGSEA. This CDR3 comprises 13 residues. With 6 bases clipped from V and 11 bases from J, the junction kept 9 bases outside the gene matches. CDR3 protein: CSVPLAGGLVQYF. The CDR3 region has the DNA TGCAGCGTCCCACTAGCGGGAGGCCTCGTGCAGTATTTT.

Remarks on this clonotype: At one of its ends the junction is not consistent with the germline gene, which may arise from a read error. The chain carries TRBV20-1 and TRBJ2-3; the match to TRBD2 covers 7 bases. Germline CDR1 and CDR2: DFQATT and SNEGSKA (reference sequence). CDR3 length: 12 residues. The CDR3: CSARAGGVPPKF. The CDR3 bases are TGCAGTGCTAGAGCGGGGGGAGTTCCTCCAAAGTTT.

CDR3 amino acids: CASSQVLPGRAYEQYF. CDR3 bases: TGCGCCAGCAGCCAAGTACTTCCCGGGAGGGCGTACGAGCAGTACTTC. The V and J genes are TRBV4-1 and TRBJ2-7, with 8 bases that match TRBD2. In germline, CDR1 is MGHRA, CDR2 YSYEKL. The V and J ends lost 1 base and 4 bases, in that order; junction bases with no gene match: 9. This CDR3 has 16 residues.

V usage is TRBV7-9 and J usage is TRBJ2-5; D might be TRBD1 (5 bases). The V end lost 1 base, the J end lost 2 bases, and 11 bases lay between the germline ends. Per the germline V gene, CDR1 is SEHNR and CDR2 is FQNEAQ (reference sequence). This CDR3 spans 15 amino acids. CDR3 loop: CASSLGFREQETQYF. For the CDR3, the DNA is TGTGCCAGCAGCTTAGGTTTCAGGGAACAAGAGACCCAGTACTTC.

V and J are TRBV5-1 and TRBJ1-2; 7 positions match TRBD1. V gave up 1 base and J gave up 5 bases; unmatched junction bases: 5. CDR3 length: 14 amino acids. CDR1 is SGHRS and CDR2 is YFSETQ in the germline V gene. The chain's CDR3 is CASSLSTGRYGYTF. The CDR3 DNA is TGCGCCAGCAGCTTGTCGACAGGGAGGTATGGCTACACCTTC.

This clonotype was found a few times. The J gene is TRBJ1-5, the V gene TRBV7-3, with D unclear. CDR3 length: 13 residues. V lost 2 bases to trimming and J lost 4 bases, with 6 bases between them. The germline gives CDR1 SGHTA, CDR2 FQGTGA. DNA of the CDR3: TGTGCCAGCAGCTTATACGGAAATCAGCCCCAGCATTTT. It translates to CASSLYGNQPQHF.

The J gene is TRBJ2-1, the V gene TRBV12-3 or TRBV12-4, with D unclear. Deletions cut 6 bases from V and 0 bases from J, with 12 bases between. The CDR3 contains 15 residues. The CDR3: CASSYHYSSYNEQFF. Written as DNA, the CDR3 is TGTGCCAGCAGCTACCACTACAGCTCCTACAATGAGCAGTTCTTC.

This clonotype was counted once. One end of the junction fails to match germline, which may point to a read error. This CDR3 is CAGRGGTGTGGWNAEAFF. The CDR3 DNA is TGTGCCGGCAGAGGTGGAACCGGGACAGGAGGGTGGAATGCTGAAGCTTTCTTT. This rearrangement joins TRBV7-1 to TRBJ1-1, with 8 nucleotides matching TRBD1. TRBV7-1 is labeled an ORF, and its function is uncertain. The CDR3 totals 18 residues.

The rearrangement uses TRBV20-1 and TRBJ2-7, with TRBD1 matching 7 bases. CDR1 and CDR2 from the germline V gene are DFQATT and SNEGSKA (reference sequence). V trimming: 5 bases; J trimming: 3 bases; junction bases outside the gene matches: 10. The CDR3 has 14 amino acids. The DNA of the CDR3 is TGCAGTGCTGCGTCCCGAGCAGGGGGCTACGAGCAGTACTTC. This translates into CSAASRAGGYEQYF.

The CDR3 is CSAIRGSTDTQYF. CDR3 coding DNA: TGCAGTGCCATAAGAGGATCCACAGATACGCAGTATTTT. V and J are TRBV20-1 and TRBJ2-3; D not certain. Trimming cost V 6 bases and J 2 bases, with 12 bases left between them. The CDR3 is 13 amino acids. The V gene's germline CDR1 is DFQATT and CDR2 SNEGSKA (reference sequence).

The rearrangement joins TRBV19 to TRBJ2-7, with D unclear. The CDR3 sequence is 12 residues long. The V end lost 7 bases, the J end lost 2 bases, and 9 bases lay between the germline ends. Germline loops: CDR1 LNHDA, CDR2 SQIVND (reference sequence). As DNA, the CDR3 is TGTGCCAGTAAGGCTGGCCCCTACGAGCAGTACTTC. Translation gives CASKAGPYEQYF.

This clonotype occurred many times. The gene calls are TRBV12-3 or TRBV12-4 and TRBJ2-2; 13 nucleotides match TRBD2. The CDR3 is made up of 17 amino acids. Trimming took 6 bases from V and 4 from J; bases not matched to a gene: 8. The CDR3 spells CASSPGLAGARTGELFF. The CDR3 region has the DNA TGTGCCAGCAGCCCCGGACTAGCGGGAGCCCGCACCGGGGAGCTGTTTTTT.

The chain carries TRBV2 and TRBJ2-5; TRBD2 agrees at 8 bases. The CDR3 sequence is 17 residues long. Losses at the gene ends were 5 bases for V and 5 bases for J; bases not matched to a gene: 16. In germline, CDR1 is SNHLY, CDR2 FYNNEI. CDR3 amino acids: CASSPLWGLSGSETQYF. In DNA form, the CDR3 reads TGTGCCAGCAGTCCCCTATGGGGGCTAAGCGGGAGCGAGACCCAGTACTTC.

This chain connects TRBV7-9 to TRBJ2-3; possible D gene TRBD1, 6 bases. Germline loops: CDR1 SEHNR, CDR2 FQNEAQ (reference sequence). V was shortened by 4 bases and J by 6 bases, with 17 bases between the two germline ends. The CDR3 covers 15 residues. CDR3 protein: CASSYWGLAGDTQYF. The CDR3 DNA follows: TGTGCCAGCAGCTACTGGGGGCTAGCTGGGGATACGCAGTATTTT.

This clonotype was seen many times. V usage is TRBV5-1 and J usage is TRBJ1-1, with a possible D match to TRBD1 (6 bases). The CDR3 covers 13 residues. Trimming took off 4 bases at V and 1 base at J, with 8 bases between the two ends. Germline assignment: CDR1 SGHRS and CDR2 YFSETQ. The CDR3 here is CASSAGQNTEAFF. DNA for the CDR3: TGCGCCAGCAGCGCGGGACAGAACACTGAAGCTTTCTTT.

This clonotype was recorded a few times. This chain connects TRBV5-1 to TRBJ2-1, with D perhaps TRBD1 (5 bases). The CDR3 runs to 16 residues. The germline CDR1 and CDR2 sequences are SGHRS and YFSETQ. V was clipped by 3 bases and J by 0 bases, with 13 bases between them. CDR3 DNA: TGCGCCAGCAGCTCCGGGCTGGACAACTCCTACAATGAGCAGTTCTTC. Residues: CASSSGLDNSYNEQFF.

This clonotype was observed a few times. J is TRBJ2-5 and V is TRBV11-2; D may be TRBD2 (6 bases). The germline gives CDR1 SGHAT, CDR2 FQNNGV. The length of the CDR3 is 15 residues. Trimming pared 5 bases from V and 3 bases from J, leaving 16 bases between. In DNA, the CDR3 is TGTGCCAGCAGCCCTATCGGGAGCCCGAAAGAGACCCAGTACTTC. Translating gives CASSPIGSPKETQYF.

V is TRBV7-6 and J is TRBJ2-3, with a tentative D call TRBD2 (6 bases). Trimming removed 3 bases from V and 6 bases from J, with 13 bases in between. This CDR3 spans 14 amino acids. Germline loops: CDR1 SGHVS, CDR2 FNYEAQ. CDR3 amino acids: CASSLWGVSDTQYF. CDR3 coding DNA: TGTGCCAGCAGCTTGTGGGGGGTCTCTGATACGCAGTATTTT. Based on the CDR3 plus reference TRBV7-6 and TRBJ2-3, the full variable domain is GAGVSQSPRYKVTKRGQDVALRCDPISGHVSLYWYRQALGQGPEFLTYFNYEAQQDKSGLPNDRFSAERPEGSISTLTIQRTEQRDSAMYRCASSLWGVSDTQYFGPGTRLTVL.

The CDR3 here is CASSQDRLVFTDTQYF. For the CDR3, the DNA is TGCGCCAGCAGCCAGGATAGACTAGTTTTCACAGATACGCAGTATTTT. This chain connects TRBV4-1 to TRBJ2-3; a possible D gene is TRBD2 (6 bases). Germline values: CDR1 MGHRA, CDR2 YSYEKL. Trimming took off 3 bases at V and 2 bases at J, with 15 bases between the two ends. CDR3 length: 16 amino acids.